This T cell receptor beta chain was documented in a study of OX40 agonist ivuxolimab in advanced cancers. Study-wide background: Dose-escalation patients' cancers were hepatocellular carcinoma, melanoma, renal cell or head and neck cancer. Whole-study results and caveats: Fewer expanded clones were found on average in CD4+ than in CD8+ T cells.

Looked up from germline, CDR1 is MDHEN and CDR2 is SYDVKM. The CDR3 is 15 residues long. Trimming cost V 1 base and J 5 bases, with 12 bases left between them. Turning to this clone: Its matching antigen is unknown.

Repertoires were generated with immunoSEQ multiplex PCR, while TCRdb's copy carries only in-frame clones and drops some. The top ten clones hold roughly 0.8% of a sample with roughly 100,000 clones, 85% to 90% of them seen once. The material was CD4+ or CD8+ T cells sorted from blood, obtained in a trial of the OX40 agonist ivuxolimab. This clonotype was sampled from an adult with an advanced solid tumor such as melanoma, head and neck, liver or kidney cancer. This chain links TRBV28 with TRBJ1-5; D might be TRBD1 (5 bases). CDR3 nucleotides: TGTGCCAGCAGTTTATCCGTCCAGGGCGATCAGCCCCAGCATTTT. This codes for CASSLSVQGDQPQHF.